The 7 T cell receptor beta chains below all came from one sample that was sequenced in a study of somatic mutations in cytotoxic T cells in rheumatoid arthritis. The data were produced by immunoSEQ multiplex PCR, yet TCRdb's version contains in-frame clones alone and is incomplete. The table shows 15,000 to 20,000 clones, with about three quarters occurring only once. Sample: CD8+ T cells sorted from blood. These receptors were obtained from an adult with rheumatoid arthritis.

This clone was counted only a few times. The rearrangement uses TRBV5-6 and TRBJ1-2, with D unresolved. Trimming removed 1 base from V and 5 bases from J, with 6 bases in between. In germline, CDR1 is SGHDT, CDR2 YYEEEE. CDR3 length: 12 amino acids. DNA of the CDR3: TGTGCCAGCAGCTTGTTGTCTTATGGCTACACCTTC. It yields the protein CASSLLSYGYTF.

The chain employs TRBV27 and TRBJ1-2; TRBD1 aligns across 7 bases. CDR1 and CDR2 from the germline V gene are MNHEY and SMNVEV (reference sequence). The CDR3 runs to 16 residues. J was trimmed by 3 bases and V by 2 bases; bases with no gene match: 9. The CDR3 bases are TGTGCCAGCAGTTTAAGGTGGCAGGGGGTGGACTATGGCTACACCTTC. This encodes CASSLRWQGVDYGYTF.

This clone occurred a few times. This rearrangement joins TRBV7-8 to TRBJ2-7; TRBD2 is a possible D gene (5 bases). This CDR3 is built from 16 residues. The germline CDR1 and CDR2 sequences are SGHVS and FQNEAQ. The ends were cut back, 0 bases at V and 2 bases at J, with 14 bases in the middle. The CDR3 sequence: CASSLAGSGTTYEQYF. CDR3 DNA sequence: TGTGCCAGCAGCTTAGCAGGAAGCGGTACAACCTACGAGCAGTACTTC.

This clone turned up a few times. The chain couples TRBV4-2 to TRBJ1-1, with D possibly TRBD1 on 5 matching bases. Trimming cost V 1 base and J 6 bases, with 12 bases left between them. Germline assignment: CDR1 LGHNA and CDR2 YNFKEQ. The CDR3 is made up of 14 amino acids. The CDR3 DNA follows: TGTGCCAGCAGCCAAGGGGCAGGGACTTCTGAAGCTTTCTTT. The encoded protein is CASSQGAGTSEAFF.

The chain uses TRBV27 and TRBJ2-5; D is unresolved. The CDR3 extends over 15 amino acids. Trimming shortened V by 4 bases and J by 5 bases, and 17 bases separated the two germline ends. The germline V gene has CDR1 MNHEY and CDR2 SMNVEV (reference sequence). CDR3 DNA: TGTGCCAGCAGTTCACGGAATTGGGGTGAGGAGACCCAGTACTTC. The encoded protein is CASSSRNWGEETQYF.

V and J are TRBV9 and TRBJ2-5; the D is unclear. From germline, CDR1 is SGDLS and CDR2 YYNGEE. Between the trimmed V and J ends, which lost 4 bases and 5 bases, there was a span of 12 bases. This CDR3 is built from 13 residues. As DNA, the CDR3 is TGTGCCAGCAGCCCTGGTACGATGGAGACCCAGTACTTC. It codes for CASSPGTMETQYF. Together with reference TRBV9 and TRBJ2-5, the CDR3 gives the full variable domain: DSGVTQTPKHLITATGQRVTLRCSPRSGDLSVYWYQQSLDQGLQFLIQYYNGEERAKGNILERFSAQQFPDLHSELNLSSLELGDSALYFCASSPGTMETQYFGPGTRLLVL.

The J gene is TRBJ2-3, the V gene TRBV4-1; D uncertain. Germline values: CDR1 MGHRA, CDR2 YSYEKL. Trimming pared 0 bases from V and 4 bases from J, leaving 8 bases between. The CDR3 spans 14 residues. The CDR3 loop is CASSQDPPPDTQYF. CDR3 DNA sequence: TGCGCCAGCAGCCAAGATCCTCCCCCAGATACGCAGTATTTT.